The next 20 T cell receptor beta chains were all read from a single sample in a study of blood T cell repertoires in COVID-19. Measured with immunoSEQ multiplex PCR; TCRdb has only the in-frame clones, and not every one. The data hold hundreds of thousands of clones, with 82% observed a single time. The sample taken for sequencing was peripheral blood. The receptor set was obtained from a woman of 80 years or more with active or convalescent COVID-19.

The rearrangement uses TRBV5-1 and TRBJ2-1; D not certain. The V end was cut by 0 bases, the J end by 2 bases, with 12 bases between. Germline V gives CDR1 SGHRS, CDR2 YFSETQ. This CDR3 spans 16 amino acids. CDR3 protein: CASSLAQASAYNEQFF. Here the CDR3 DNA reads TGCGCCAGCAGCTTGGCCCAAGCGTCGGCCTACAATGAGCAGTTCTTC.

This clone was seen only a few times. V usage is TRBV5-1 and J usage is TRBJ1-4; 9 bases are shared with TRBD1. J lost 5 bases, V lost 1 base, and 3 bases had no gene match. Germline V gene sequence: CDR1 SGHRS, CDR2 YFSETQ. The CDR3 has 15 amino acids. DNA for the CDR3: TGCGCCAGCAGCTTGTCCGGGACAGGGAATGAAAAACTGTTTTTT. It encodes CASSLSGTGNEKLFF.

Details on this clone: Other DNA variants within this sample encode the same CDR3. This chain joins TRBV15 and TRBJ1-2; tentative D call: TRBD1 (6 bases). The CDR3 extends over 14 amino acids. V was pared by 0 bases and J by 2 bases, with 7 bases between. Germline CDR1 and CDR2: LNHNV and YYDKDF (reference sequence). The CDR3 nucleotides read TGTGCCACCAGCAGAGATCAGGGGAACTATGGCTACACCTTC. Translating gives CATSRDQGNYGYTF.

The sample holds one count of this clone. V and J are TRBV19 and TRBJ1-2; the D gene is possibly TRBD1 (6 bases). V lost 3 bases and J lost 4, with 15 bases in between. Looked up from germline, CDR1 is LNHDA and CDR2 is SQIVND (reference sequence). This CDR3 is 15 amino acids long. The CDR3 is CASSIPGGRIYGYTF. The CDR3 region has the DNA TGTGCCAGTAGTATCCCGGGGGGCCGCATCTATGGCTACACCTTC.

Only one count was recorded for this clone. This chain links TRBV4-2 with TRBJ2-3, with D unresolved. CDR1 is LGHNA and CDR2 is YNFKEQ in the germline V gene. This CDR3 region has 13 residues. Trimming removed 0 bases at V and 5 bases at J, with 6 bases between. CDR3 sequence (DNA): TGTGCCAGCAGCCAAGAGTTGCGAGATACGCAGTATTTT. It codes for CASSQELRDTQYF.

There are a few counts of this clone. The rearrangement joins TRBV7-9 to TRBJ1-5, with D maybe TRBD1 (6 bases). The length of the CDR3 is 16 residues. Trimming took off 5 bases at V and 6 bases at J, with 20 bases between the two ends. CDR1 and CDR2 (germline): SEHNR, FQNEAQ (reference sequence). As DNA, the CDR3 is TGTGCCAGCAGCCCTCGAGAGGACAGTTGGGGTCAGCCCCAGCATTTT. This gives the protein CASSPREDSWGQPQHF.

The chain combines TRBV28 with TRBJ1-2; 8 bases agree with TRBD1. The germline V gene has CDR1 MDHEN and CDR2 SYDVKM. Trimming took 7 bases from V and 3 from J; bases not matched to a gene: 10. This CDR3 spans 15 amino acids. CDR3 protein: CASTLGWGQDYGYTF. The CDR3 DNA is TGTGCCAGCACCCTAGGATGGGGACAGGACTATGGCTACACCTTC.

The rearrangement links TRBV21-1 to TRBJ2-1; the table's TRBD1 call for D was not verified on the DNA. TRBV21-1 is a pseudogene. This CDR3 is 20 amino acids long. The CDR3 nucleotides are TGTGCCAGCAGCAAAGCTCGGGACAATATTAACCTGGACTCCTACAATGAGCAGTTCTTC. Encoded protein: CASSKARDNINLDSYNEQFF.

This clone was seen a handful of times. This chain uses TRBV18 with TRBJ1-3; possibly TRBD1 for D (6 bases). Trimming took 1 base from V and 4 from J, leaving 14 bases between them. This CDR3 has 16 residues. CDR1 and CDR2 (germline): KGHSH, LQKENI. The CDR3 nucleotides read TGTGCCAGCTCACCACTTCCAGGGGCTTCGGGAAACACCATATATTTT. Its protein product is CASSPLPGASGNTIYF.

V usage is TRBV3-1 (or the pseudogene TRBV3-2) and J usage is TRBJ1-2, with TRBD1 identical over 9 bases. The CDR3 runs to 14 residues. After removal of 1 base from V and 6 bases from J, the junction contained 3 bases not matched to a gene. Germline assignment: CDR1 LGHDT and CDR2 YNNKEL (reference sequence). CDR3 in amino acids: CASSQGQGVNGYTF. The CDR3 nucleotides are TGTGCCAGCAGCCAAGGACAGGGGGTTAATGGCTACACCTTC.

The chain carries TRBV28 and TRBJ1-5; D is undetermined. The CDR3 has 16 residues. Germline CDR1 is MDHEN and CDR2 is SYDVKM. V lost 4 bases, J lost 3 bases, and 16 bases lay in between. As DNA, the CDR3 is TGTGCCAGCAGTTCGCCCCGGGAAGATCCCAATCAGCCCCAGCATTTT. Translating it yields CASSSPREDPNQPQHF.

The rearrangement links TRBV6-5 to TRBJ2-3; D perhaps matches TRBD2 (5 bases). Trimming took off 6 bases at V and 0 bases at J, with 13 bases between the two ends. Germline V gene lookup returns CDR1 MNHEY and CDR2 SVGAGI. CDR3 length: 15 residues. CDR3 loop: CASSSAETSTDTQYF. DNA for the CDR3: TGTGCCAGCAGCTCAGCGGAAACTAGCACAGATACGCAGTATTTT.

The gene calls are TRBV7-2 and TRBJ2-7; TRBD2 matches 16 bases. After removal of 3 bases from V and 6 bases from J, the junction contained 8 bases not matched to a gene. From germline, CDR1 is SGHTA and CDR2 FQGNSA. CDR3 size: 17 residues. The CDR3 here is CASSFSGTSGGAAEQYF. DNA for the CDR3: TGTGCCAGCAGCTTCTCCGGGACTAGCGGGGGGGCCGCCGAGCAGTACTTC.

The gene calls are TRBV28 and TRBJ1-4, with D possibly TRBD1 on 5 matching bases. Germline CDR1 is MDHEN and CDR2 is SYDVKM. This CDR3 contains 18 residues. Trimming stripped 7 bases from V and 10 bases from J, with 31 bases between. CDR3 in amino acids: CASNGGAGGDQLSGKLFF. The CDR3 bases are TGTGCCAGCAACGGAGGGGCAGGAGGGGACCAACTTTCCGGAAAACTGTTTTTT.

The chain joins TRBV5-1 to TRBJ2-5; 8 bases fit TRBD1. The CDR3 is made up of 16 amino acids. CDR1 and CDR2 (germline): SGHRS, YFSETQ. J lost 5 bases, V lost 4 bases, and 13 bases had no gene match. CDR3 protein: CASSPQGAMIFETQYF. In nucleotides, the CDR3 is TGCGCCAGCAGCCCCCAGGGGGCAATGATTTTTGAGACCCAGTACTTC.

This clone has just a few counts. The V gene is TRBV11-2, the J gene TRBJ1-2, with a tentative D call TRBD1 (6 bases). The CDR3 is 12 amino acids. CDR1 and CDR2 (germline): SGHAT, FQNNGV. Trimming left V 5 bases short and J 6 bases short, with 10 bases between. CDR3 DNA sequence: TGTGCCAGCAGCCCATACAGGGATGGCTACACCTTC. As protein: CASSPYRDGYTF.

The rearrangement links TRBV18 to TRBJ2-5, with a weak D call TRBD2 (5 bases). This CDR3 has 13 residues. The V gene lost 3 bases and the J gene lost 6 bases, with 11 bases spanning the gap. The germline V gene has CDR1 KGHSH and CDR2 LQKENI. This CDR3 reads CASSPLGRQTQYF. For the CDR3, the DNA is TGTGCCAGCTCACCCTTGGGGAGACAGACCCAGTACTTC.

This chain joins TRBV15 and TRBJ1-4, with 9 bases lining up with TRBD1. Germline assignment: CDR1 LNHNV and CDR2 YYDKDF (reference sequence). The CDR3 consists of 13 residues. Trimming took 6 bases from V and 10 from J; bases not matched to a gene: 6. CDR3 amino acids: CATRPTDRGKLFF. DNA for the CDR3: TGTGCCACCAGACCGACGGACAGGGGAAAACTGTTTTTT.

The genes are TRBV27 and TRBJ2-5; D is possibly TRBD2 (6 bases). CDR3 size: 13 residues. Deletions cut 6 bases from V and 7 bases from J, with 15 bases between. The germline V gene has CDR1 MNHEY and CDR2 SMNVEV (reference sequence). CDR3 in amino acids: CASREGGRGTQYF. DNA of the CDR3: TGTGCCAGCAGGGAGGGCGGTAGGGGGACCCAGTACTTC.

The chain joins TRBV27 to TRBJ2-7, with 8 bases identical to TRBD1. V trimming: 8 bases; J trimming: 8 bases; junction bases outside the gene matches: 8. Germline-derived CDR1 and CDR2 are MNHEY and SMNVEV (reference sequence). The length of the CDR3 is 12 residues. CDR3 in DNA: TGTGCCAGCTCCTGGACAGGGTACAAGCAGTACTTC. It yields the protein CASSWTGYKQYF.